This T cell receptor beta chain is from a study of shared clonotypes between healthy human individuals. About the study: Per donor, CD8 memory used one plate, CD8 naive used two, CD4 memory used three and CD4 naive used three.

Only in-frame clones appear in the TCRdb table, and some are missing; sequencing was by immunoSEQ multiplex PCR. The table lists some 2,000,000 clones, roughly 94% of them singletons. With respect to this clone: Its antigen is not known.

Trimming cost V 1 base and J 2 bases; bases outside gene matches: 6. This CDR3 is 16 amino acids long. The germline CDR1 and CDR2 sequences are SGHAT and FQNNGV. Regarding the study as a whole: Sharing of clonotypes among donors was expected to vary with sequencing depth. Clonotypes that were shared across four donors made up around 5% of naive CD4 clonotypes.

This TCR came from a young man in good health. This chain connects TRBV11-2 to TRBJ2-3, with 7 bases that match TRBD2. The specimen sequenced was naive CD4+ T cells sorted from blood. Subset specified: CD45RA+ positively selected. CDR3 DNA: TGTGCCAGCAGCTTAGGTGCTAGCGGTTACACAGATACGCAGTATTTT. Amino acids: CASSLGASGYTDTQYF.